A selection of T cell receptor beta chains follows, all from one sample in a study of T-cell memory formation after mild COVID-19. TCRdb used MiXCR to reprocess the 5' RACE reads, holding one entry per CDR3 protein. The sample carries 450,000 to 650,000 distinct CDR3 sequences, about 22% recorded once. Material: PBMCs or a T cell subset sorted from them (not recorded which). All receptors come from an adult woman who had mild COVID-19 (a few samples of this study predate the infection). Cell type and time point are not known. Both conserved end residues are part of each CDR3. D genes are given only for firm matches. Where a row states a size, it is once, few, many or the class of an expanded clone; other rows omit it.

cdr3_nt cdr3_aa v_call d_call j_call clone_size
TGTGCCAGCAGCCTAAATTGGTCCTACGAGCAGTACTTC CASSLNWSYEQYF TRBV7-2 NA TRBJ2-7 NA
TGTGCCAGCAGTAGACTAGCTAGAGAGACCCAGTACTTC CASSRLARETQYF TRBV2 TRBD2 TRBJ2-5 NA
TGTGCCAGCAGTTTGAAAGTCCCCGGGGAGCAGTACTTC CASSLKVPGEQYF TRBV12-3/TRBV12-4 NA TRBJ2-7 NA
TGTGCCAGCAGTTTAACCTCAGCGCGTTACGAGCAGTACTTC CASSLTSARYEQYF TRBV27 NA TRBJ2-7 NA
TGCGCCAGCATCTTAGTGGGGGGCGGCACTGAAGCTTTCTTT CASILVGGGTEAFF TRBV5-1 NA TRBJ1-1 few
TGTGCCAGCAGTTCCATAAGTCGCGAGCAGTACTTC CASSSISREQYF TRBV12-3/TRBV12-4 NA TRBJ2-7 few
TGTGCCAGCACGACTAGCGGGGGACCCCAAGAGACCCAGTACTTC CASTTSGGPQETQYF TRBV6-6 TRBD2 TRBJ2-5 NA
TGTGCCAGTAGTATAGGGGGCCCGGGTAGGAGCAATCAGCCCCAGCATTTT CASSIGGPGRSNQPQHF TRBV19 NA TRBJ1-5 NA
TGTGCCAGCAGCGACGAGGGACAGAACACTGAAGCTTTCTTT CASSDEGQNTEAFF TRBV5-6 NA TRBJ1-1 few
TGTGCCTGGACCCTAAGGGGGGAGCAGTACTTC CAWTLRGEQYF TRBV30 NA TRBJ2-7 few
TGTGCCAGCAGCTCCCGGGGGCAGCCTAGCCAAAACATTCAGTACTTC CASSSRGQPSQNIQYF TRBV7-8 NA TRBJ2-4 NA
TGTGCCAGCGGGATGGCGGGGGAGCAGTACTTC CASGMAGEQYF TRBV12-3/TRBV12-4 NA TRBJ2-7 once
TGTGCCACCAGTGCGGGTACAGCCGGCGAAACTAATGAAAAACTGTTTTTT CATSAGTAGETNEKLFF TRBV24-1 NA TRBJ1-4 few
TGCAGCGTTTCCGTGATCGAAGCTTTCTTT CSVSVIEAFF TRBV29-1 NA TRBJ1-1 NA
TGTGCCAGCAGCCCACTAGCGGGATCTAAAAATGAGCAGTTCTTC CASSPLAGSKNEQFF TRBV11-2 TRBD2 TRBJ2-1 NA
TGCAGTGCTAGAGAACAGGGAAACGACAATGAGCAGTTCTTC CSAREQGNDNEQFF TRBV20-1 NA TRBJ2-1 few
TGTGCCAGCAGCTTAATCGGGGCGAACACCGGGGAGCTGTTTTTT CASSLIGANTGELFF TRBV7-2 NA TRBJ2-2 many
TGCGCCAGCAGCTTACGGACTAGCGGCGACGAGCAGTACTTC CASSLRTSGDEQYF TRBV5-1 TRBD2 TRBJ2-7 NA